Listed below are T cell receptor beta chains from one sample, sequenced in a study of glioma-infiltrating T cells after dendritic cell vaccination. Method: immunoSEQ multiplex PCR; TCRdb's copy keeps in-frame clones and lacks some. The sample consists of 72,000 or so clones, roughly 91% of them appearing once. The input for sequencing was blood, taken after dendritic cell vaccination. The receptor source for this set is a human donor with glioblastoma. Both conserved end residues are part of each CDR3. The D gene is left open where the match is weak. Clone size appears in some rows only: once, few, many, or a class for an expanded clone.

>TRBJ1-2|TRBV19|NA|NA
CASSMRREDGYTF
TGTGCCAGTAGTATGAGGCGGGAGGACGGCTACACCTTC
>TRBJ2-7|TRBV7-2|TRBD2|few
CASSLSTGGPSYEQYF
TGTGCCAGCAGCTTAAGTACGGGGGGGCCCTCCTACGAGCAGTACTTC
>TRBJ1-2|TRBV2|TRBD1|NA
CASNRDRVPEGYTF
TGTGCCAGCAACAGGGACAGGGTTCCGGAAGGCTACACCTTC
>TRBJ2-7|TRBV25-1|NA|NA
CASREKGGLHYEQYF
TGTGCCAGCAGAGAGAAGGGGGGGCTTCACTACGAGCAGTACTTC
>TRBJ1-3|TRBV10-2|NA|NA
CASSHPPGSGNTIYF
TGCGCCAGCAGCCACCCTCCGGGCTCTGGAAACACCATATATTTT
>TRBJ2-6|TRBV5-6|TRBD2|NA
CASSRLAESRGANVLTF
TGTGCCAGCAGCCGACTAGCGGAGTCACGTGGGGCCAACGTCCTGACTTTC
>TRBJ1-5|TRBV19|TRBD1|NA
CASSTLQGVLNQPQHF
TGTGCCAGTAGTACCTTACAGGGGGTGCTCAATCAGCCCCAGCATTTT
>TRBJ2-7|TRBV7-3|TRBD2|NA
CASSLGLAGVGEQYF
TGTGCCAGCAGCCTAGGACTAGCGGGAGTCGGGGAGCAGTACTTC
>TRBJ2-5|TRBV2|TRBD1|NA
CASSSGTGWQETQYF
TGTGCCAGCAGCTCCGGGACAGGGTGGCAAGAGACCCAGTACTTC
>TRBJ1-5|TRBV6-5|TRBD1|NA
CASSYRQGAGNQPQHF
TGTGCCAGCAGTTACCGACAGGGGGCTGGCAATCAGCCCCAGCATTTT